The 17 T cell receptor beta chains below come from one sample, sequenced in a study of blood T cell repertoires in COVID-19. The data were produced by immunoSEQ multiplex PCR, yet TCRdb's version contains in-frame clones alone and is incomplete. Of about 160,000 clones in the sample, over 80% were seen once. Sequencing was carried out using peripheral blood. Receptors originate from a woman aged 80 or over with active or convalescent COVID-19.

V usage is TRBV4-1 and J usage is TRBJ1-2, with 7 bases aligning to TRBD1. Germline-derived CDR1 and CDR2 are MGHRA and YSYEKL. The V segment lost 1 base and the J segment 7 bases; nucleotides outside the gene matches: 18. The CDR3 spans 18 residues. The CDR3 sequence: CASSQAGYEAGGHVGYTF. The CDR3 DNA is TGCGCCAGCAGCCAAGCGGGTTACGAGGCAGGGGGACACGTTGGCTACACCTTC.

The rearrangement joins TRBV29-1 to TRBJ2-5; weak D call: TRBD1 (6 bases). The V and J ends lost 6 bases and 2 bases respectively, with 16 bases between them. The CDR3 spans 14 residues. Per germline, CDR1 SQVTM and CDR2 ANQGSEA. The CDR3 sequence is CSVGLNRAQETQYF. The CDR3 DNA follows: TGCAGCGTAGGGCTCAACAGGGCACAAGAGACCCAGTACTTC.

The rearrangement uses TRBV9 and TRBJ2-1; TRBD1 agrees at 7 bases. CDR3 size: 14 residues. Unmatched junction bases numbered 7, after V lost 3 bases and J lost 7 bases. Germline assignment: CDR1 SGDLS and CDR2 YYNGEE. CDR3 in amino acids: CASSARDSMNEQFF. CDR3 nucleotide sequence: TGTGCCAGCAGCGCTCGGGACAGTATGAATGAGCAGTTCTTC.

This chain joins TRBV3-1 (or the pseudogene TRBV3-2) and TRBJ2-7; 10 nucleotides agree with TRBD1. V shed 4 bases, J shed 6 bases, and the junction held 6 bases outside the gene matches. CDR1 and CDR2 from the germline V gene are LGHDT and YNNKEL (reference sequence). The CDR3 is 14 residues long. DNA for the CDR3: TGTGCCAGCAGCCCGGCAGGGACAGGGGTCGAGCAGTACTTC. This translates into CASSPAGTGVEQYF.

The chain links TRBV4-1 to TRBJ1-2, with TRBD1 as a possible D gene (5 bases). V was trimmed by 4 bases and J by 4 bases, leaving 19 bases between them. The CDR3 sequence is 16 residues long. Germline V CDR1 and CDR2: MGHRA, YSYEKL. CDR3 in DNA: TGCGCCAGCAGCCCACCGGGAGGGGCGCCGGGCTATGGCTACACCTTC. Its protein is CASSPPGGAPGYGYTF.

V and J are TRBV18 and TRBJ1-3; D unclear. V lost 2 bases and J lost 0, with 8 bases in between. Per germline, CDR1 KGHSH and CDR2 LQKENI. This CDR3 is 15 amino acids long. CDR3 loop: CASSPDLGSGNTIYF. The CDR3 DNA sequence: TGTGCCAGCTCACCAGACCTAGGCTCTGGAAACACCATATATTTT.

The chain is built from TRBV30 and TRBJ1-4, with D uncertain. Trimming took off 0 bases at V and 8 bases at J, with 7 bases between the two ends. The CDR3 sequence is 12 residues long. Germline CDR1 reads GTSNPN; CDR2 reads SVGIG (reference sequence). The CDR3 coding sequence is TGTGCCTGGAGTGTACTCAAGGAAAAACTGTTTTTT. Translated, it gives CAWSVLKEKLFF.

CDR3 nucleotides: TGTGCCAGCAGCCGTGGAGGGCAAACTCACTACAATGAGCAGTTCTTC. Translated, it gives CASSRGGQTHYNEQFF. The V call is TRBV7-2, the J call TRBJ2-1; weak D call: TRBD2 (6 bases). The CDR3 consists of 16 residues. Trimming removed 5 bases from V and 3 bases from J, with 17 bases in between. Germline CDR1 reads SGHTA; CDR2 reads FQGNSA.

This clone has more than one count but fewer than ten. The V gene is TRBV19, the J gene TRBJ1-2; TRBD1 matches 10 bases. Per germline, CDR1 LNHDA and CDR2 SQIVND (reference sequence). V was clipped by 6 bases and J by 7 bases; unmatched bases: 8. The CDR3 is 14 amino acids. CDR3 amino acids: CASRQSDRGLGYTF. The CDR3 nucleotides are TGTGCCAGTAGGCAATCCGACAGGGGGCTTGGCTACACCTTC.

The chain joins TRBV6-1 to TRBJ1-3; perhaps TRBD1 as D (5 bases). The CDR3 contains 15 residues. The germline CDR1 and CDR2 sequences are MNHNS and SASEGT. Trimming pared 0 bases from V and 2 bases from J, leaving 8 bases between. The DNA for the CDR3 is TGTGCCAGCAGTGAAGCCGGGGGTACTGGAAACACCATATATTTT. Translated, it gives CASSEAGGTGNTIYF.

The genes are TRBV19 and TRBJ1-5, with 10 bases aligning to TRBD1. With V trimmed by 10 bases and J by 0 bases, 6 bases remained unmatched. This CDR3 is 15 amino acids long. The V gene's germline CDR1 is LNHDA and CDR2 SQIVND (reference sequence). The CDR3 region is CATTDRGNSNQPQHF. The DNA of the CDR3 is TGTGCCACTACGGACAGGGGGAATAGCAATCAGCCCCAGCATTTT.

This chain connects TRBV4-3 to TRBJ2-7, with D maybe TRBD1 (5 bases). Germline V lookup: CDR1 LGHNA, CDR2 YSLEER. The CDR3 contains 15 residues. Trimming took off 0 bases at V and 7 bases at J, with 16 bases between the two ends. CDR3 sequence (DNA): TGCGCCAGCAGCCAAGAAGGGGCCGCCCGGCGGGAGCAGTACTTC. Translated, it gives CASSQEGAARREQYF.

CDR3 region: CASSDYRSNTEAFF. CDR3 DNA sequence: TGTGCCAGCAGCGATTACAGATCGAACACTGAAGCTTTCTTT. The chain recombines TRBV5-5 with TRBJ1-1, with no clear D. The length of the CDR3 is 14 residues. V was clipped by 4 bases and J by 1 base, with 11 bases between them. Per germline, CDR1 SGHKS and CDR2 YYEKEE (reference sequence).

J is TRBJ2-1 and V is TRBV12-5; 16 positions agree with TRBD2. Germline assignment: CDR1 LGHNT and CDR2 FRNRAP. The CDR3 consists of 18 residues. The V gene end was trimmed by 7 bases and the J gene end by 4 bases; junction bases not matched to a gene: 10. Here the CDR3 reads CASALVPGLAGGYNEQFF. CDR3 coding DNA: TGTGCTAGTGCCCTCGTCCCGGGACTAGCGGGGGGGTACAATGAGCAGTTCTTC.

The J gene is TRBJ2-7, the V gene TRBV6-2 or TRBV6-3; 7 bases align to TRBD1. The CDR3 loop spans 14 amino acids. Germline values: CDR1 MNHEY, CDR2 SVGEGT. V dropped 5 bases and J dropped 6; count of bases not matched to a gene: 10. Written as DNA, the CDR3 is TGTGCCAGCAGTACTAGGACAGGTCGGCCCGAGCAGTACTTC. Translation: CASSTRTGRPEQYF.

This chain's CDR3 is CASSLVAGGRDTEAFF. In DNA, the CDR3 is TGTGCCAGCAGCTTGGTCGCAGGGGGCAGGGATACTGAAGCTTTCTTT. V gene TRBV5-4 combines with J gene TRBJ1-1, with 8 bases identical to TRBD1. The CDR3 runs to 16 residues. Germline V gives CDR1 SGHNT, CDR2 YYREEE (reference sequence). V trimming: 0 bases; J trimming: 5 bases; junction bases outside the gene matches: 9.

The chain employs TRBV29-1 and TRBJ2-3; tentative D call: TRBD2 (6 bases). The CDR3 has 14 amino acids. The V gene's germline CDR1 is SQVTM and CDR2 ANQGSEA. V lost 5 bases, J lost 0 bases, and 12 bases lay in between. The CDR3 region has the DNA TGCAGCGTTAAGGCAGCGGGCAGCACAGATACGCAGTATTTT. Its translation: CSVKAAGSTDTQYF.